The 9 T cell receptor beta chains below come from one sample, sequenced in a study of identical twins. TCRdb re-analysed the 5' RACE reads in MiXCR, keeping a single row per CDR3 protein. The data contain some 240,000 distinct CDR3 sequences, over 9.5% of them seen just once; the ten biggest clones take up 9% to 10%. Sequenced sample: memory T cells sorted from blood. Source of these receptors: a man aged 50 to 59 in good health.

The table lists this clonotype with many counts. This chain uses TRBV20-1 with TRBJ1-2, with D perhaps matching TRBD1 (6 bases). Looked up from germline, CDR1 is DFQATT and CDR2 is SNEGSKA (reference sequence). The V gene lost 4 bases and the J gene lost 7 bases, with 16 bases spanning the gap. This CDR3 is 13 amino acids long. Here the CDR3 reads CSAIRGAGGGYTF. The CDR3 DNA reads TGCAGTGCTATCAGGGGAGCTGGGGGTGGCTACACCTTC.

This clonotype was observed a few times. This chain links TRBV5-1 with TRBJ2-3; 7 nucleotides match TRBD2. Germline loops: CDR1 SGHRS, CDR2 YFSETQ. CDR3 length: 14 amino acids. Trimming removed 0 bases from V and 6 bases from J; junction bases left unmatched: 4. The CDR3 sequence: CASSLDQGGDTQYF. The CDR3, as DNA: TGCGCCAGCAGCTTGGACCAGGGAGGGGATACGCAGTATTTT.

In nucleotides, the CDR3 is TGTGCCAGTAGTATACGCCGGGGACATATGAACGAGCAGTACTTC. This sequence encodes CASSIRRGHMNEQYF. The gene calls are TRBV19 and TRBJ2-7; D may be TRBD1 (6 bases). This CDR3 contains 15 residues. CDR1 LNHDA and CDR2 SQIVND come from the germline V gene (reference sequence). V lost 2 bases and J 5 bases, leaving 16 bases between the germline ends.

This clonotype was observed many times. This chain joins TRBV5-5 and TRBJ2-7; 7 bases fit TRBD2. The CDR3 runs 13 residues. With 5 bases clipped from V and 3 bases from J, the junction kept 5 bases outside the gene matches. Looked up from germline, CDR1 is SGHKS and CDR2 is YYEKEE (reference sequence). The CDR3 DNA follows: TGTGCCAGCAGACGAAGCGGGATCTACGAGCAGTACTTC. It codes for CASRRSGIYEQYF.

This clonotype occurred many times. The chain employs TRBV4-1 and TRBJ1-5, with D unclear. Germline CDR1 is MGHRA and CDR2 is YSYEKL. V lost 0 bases, J lost 7 bases, and 10 bases lay in between. The CDR3 runs to 14 residues. This CDR3 is CASSQDPVGQPQHF. CDR3 in DNA: TGCGCCAGCAGCCAAGATCCAGTCGGGCAGCCCCAGCATTTT.

As for this clonotype: Since no conserved phenylalanine or tryptophan closes the CDR3, a read error is the likely cause. J is TRBJ2-6 and V is TRBV19; D ambiguous. CDR1 and CDR2 (germline): LNHDA, SQIVND (reference sequence). V was clipped by 5 bases and J by 0 bases, with 5 bases between them. CDR3 size: 14 residues. The DNA of the CDR3 is TGTGCCAGTAGTGGGCGCTCTGGGGCCAACGTCCTGACTGTC. This translates into CASSGRSGANVLTV.

At least ten counts were recorded for this clonotype. V gene TRBV7-9 combines with J gene TRBJ2-3; the match to TRBD2 covers 9 bases. CDR1 and CDR2 (germline): SEHNR, FQNEAQ (reference sequence). The junction had 3 bases not matched to a gene; V was cut back by 2 bases and J by 0 bases. This CDR3 is 16 amino acids long. The chain's CDR3 is CASSLLAGTSTDTQYF. The CDR3 DNA reads TGTGCCAGCAGCTTACTAGCGGGGACGAGCACAGATACGCAGTATTTT.

This clonotype was counted ten times or more. Here the CDR3 DNA reads TGTGCCAGCTCACTCGACGGACCCATGGACTATGGCTACACCTTC. It yields the protein CASSLDGPMDYGYTF. The chain combines TRBV18 with TRBJ1-2, with D uncertain. The CDR3 loop spans 15 amino acids. CDR1 and CDR2 (germline): KGHSH, LQKENI. V was pared by 4 bases and J by 3 bases, with 15 bases between. The full variable domain, in which reference TRBV18 and TRBJ1-2 provide the parts outside the CDR3, is NAGVMQNPRHLVRRRGQEARLRCSPMKGHSHVYWYRQLPEEGLKFMVYLQKENIIDESGMPKERFSAEFPKEGPSILRIQQVVRGDSAAYFCASSLDGPMDYGYTFGSGTRLTVV.

This rearrangement joins TRBV6-4 to TRBJ1-1; unclear D gene. The CDR3 spans 13 residues. V was shortened by 3 bases and J by 3 bases, with 8 bases between the two germline ends. CDR1 is MRHNA, CDR2 SNTAGT, per germline. As DNA, the CDR3 is TGTGCCAGCAGTGAATACAAAGACACTGAAGCTTTCTTT. Translated, it gives CASSEYKDTEAFF.